This T cell receptor beta chain stems from a study of cytomegalovirus exposure and HLA in healthy donors. For the study at large: A preliminary data release comprised approximately 85 million unique TCRs obtained from HLA-typed donors. Study observations and caveats: Some V segments (TRBV6-2 and TRBV6-3 among them) were excluded as indistinguishable.

With V trimmed by 7 bases and J by 6 bases, 4 bases remained unmatched. Germline V CDR1 and CDR2: SGHTA, FQGNSA. This CDR3 is built from 12 residues. Notes on this clone: Its specificity is unknown.

13 Jbeta primers and 60 Vbeta primers were used for the PCR. Data came from immunoSEQ multiplex PCR; TCRdb stores just in-frame clones and leaves some out. The sample yields approximately 92,000 clones, under 80% seen once. Sequencing input: PBMCs. This TCR came from a man aged 45 to 65 in good health and CMV-seropositive. The V and J genes are TRBV7-2 and TRBJ1-2, with TRBD1 matching over 8 bases. CDR3 residues: CASTMTGDGYTF. The CDR3 DNA reads as TGTGCCAGCACCATGACAGGGGATGGCTACACCTTC.